In this sample, the clone carrying this T cell receptor (beta chain) turned up once. Additional DNA sequences in this sample encode the identical CDR3. The data are from a study of shared clonotypes between healthy human individuals. The CDR3 is 11 amino acids. Germline V gene sequence: CDR1 SGHNT, CDR2 YENEEA. V was shortened by 6 bases and J by 3 bases, with 6 bases between the two germline ends. Naive CD8 cells were CD45RO-negative, positively selected for CCR7, excluding terminally differentiated effector memory CD45RA+ cells. Here immunoSEQ multiplex PCR was the method, and the copy in TCRdb shows in-frame clones only, minus some. The repertoire holds roughly 2 million clones, with approximately 95% as singletons.

Sequencing was done on a sample of naive CD8+ T cells sorted from blood. The chain joins TRBV11-3 to TRBJ2-7; D not resolved. The sequence was obtained from a man aged 18 to 29 in good health. In DNA, the CDR3 is TGTGCCAGCAGTTCAGGCTACGAGCAGTACTTC. It specifies CASSSGYEQYF.